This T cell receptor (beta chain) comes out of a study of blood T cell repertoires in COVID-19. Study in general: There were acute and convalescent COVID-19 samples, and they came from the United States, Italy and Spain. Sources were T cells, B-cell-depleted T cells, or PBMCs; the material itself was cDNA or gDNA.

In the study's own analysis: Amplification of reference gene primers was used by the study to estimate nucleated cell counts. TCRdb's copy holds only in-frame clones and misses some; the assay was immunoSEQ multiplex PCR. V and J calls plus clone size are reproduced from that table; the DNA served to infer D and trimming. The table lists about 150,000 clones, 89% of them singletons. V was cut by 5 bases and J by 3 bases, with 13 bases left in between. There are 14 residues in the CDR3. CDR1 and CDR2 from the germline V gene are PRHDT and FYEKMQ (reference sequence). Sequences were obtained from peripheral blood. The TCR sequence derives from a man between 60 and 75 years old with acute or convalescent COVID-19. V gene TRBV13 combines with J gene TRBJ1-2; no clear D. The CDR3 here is CASSLSDPYYGYTF. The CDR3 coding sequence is TGTGCCAGCAGCCTCTCAGATCCTTACTATGGCTACACCTTC.